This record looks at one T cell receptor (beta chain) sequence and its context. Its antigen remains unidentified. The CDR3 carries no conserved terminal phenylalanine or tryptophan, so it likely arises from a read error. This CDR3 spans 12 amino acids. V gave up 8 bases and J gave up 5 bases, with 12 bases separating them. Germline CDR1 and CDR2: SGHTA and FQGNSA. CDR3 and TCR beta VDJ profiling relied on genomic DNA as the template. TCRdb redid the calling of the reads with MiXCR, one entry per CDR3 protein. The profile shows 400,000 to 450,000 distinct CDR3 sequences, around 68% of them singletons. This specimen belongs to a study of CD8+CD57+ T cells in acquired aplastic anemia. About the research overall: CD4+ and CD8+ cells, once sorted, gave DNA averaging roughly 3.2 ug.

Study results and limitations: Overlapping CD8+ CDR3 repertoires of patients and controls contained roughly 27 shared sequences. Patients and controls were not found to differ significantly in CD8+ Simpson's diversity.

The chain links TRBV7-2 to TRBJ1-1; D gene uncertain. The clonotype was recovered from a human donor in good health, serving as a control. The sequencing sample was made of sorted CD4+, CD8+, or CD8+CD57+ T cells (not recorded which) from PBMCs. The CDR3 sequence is CASATRWTEAFT. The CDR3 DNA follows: TGTGCCAGCGCAACCCGTTGGACTGAAGCTTTCACT.